This paragraph covers one TCR beta chain sequence. It has no known antigen specificity. Per-base quality was not reported, and no clone a single base away is much larger than it. The data stem from a study of shared clonotypes between healthy human individuals (dated by TCRdb to about 2020). For the study in its entirety: A couple of women and a few men aged 18 to 49 years were included in the cohort. Each donor's leukapheresis produced roughly between roughly 0.85 and 9.5 billion PBMCs. For each donor, CD4 naive and CD4 memory were each run on three plates, CD8 naive on two plates, and CD8 memory on one plate. To estimate repertoire size and how much clonotypes are shared between individuals, the study performed deep sequencing of blood TCR repertoires from a few healthy adults. Libraries were prepared and TCR repertoires were sequenced by different laboratories using diverse techniques, in order to increase sequencing depth and limit assay-specific biases.

General study outcomes and caveats: Compared with non-shared clonotypes, clonotypes shared by all four sorted-subset donors had higher generation probabilities. Only blood was sampled, and tissue TCR repertoires likely differ from those in blood. The small number of donors limited the genetic and exposure-history diversity represented. Naive subsets generally had larger estimated clonotype richness than memory subsets did. When a handful of donors were compared, the shared fraction of clonotypes was around 5.1% for naive CD4, over 3% for naive CD8, more than 2% for memory CD4, and 0.35% to 0.4% for memory CD8. Based on pairwise subsampling, the degree of clonotype sharing among donors was expected to be affected by sequencing depth. Even with the large sequencing depth, rarefaction of the sorted-subset datasets indicated that sequencing was incomplete.

Using the deep immunoSEQ assay, TCR CDR3 regions were amplified from genomic DNA by multiplex PCR. Genomic DNA extracted from each cell subset was distributed evenly over all wells of several immunoSEQ 96-well plates, and each plate served as one replicate. Each replicate PCR for sorted subsets received roughly 200 ng genomic DNA, equal to 28,000 or so T cell genomes. Purified libraries were quantified with a Qubit 3.0 fluorometer, sized on a Bioanalyzer 2100, and re-quantified with the KAPA Library Quantification kit. Each immunoSEQ 96-well plate was sequenced on its own single-read 150-cycle Illumina NextSeq 550 flow cell. The authors processed their data as follows. The immunoSEQ output contained only junctional sequences without quality scores, so filtering could not match that applied to full-length reads. To assign V/J genes and CDR3, sequences were annotated against IMGT germline references using PyIR, a Python wrapper for IgBLAST v1.9. Reads were filtered out if the reads had weak V/J assignments (E-value above 1e-6), no CDR3, stop codons, out-of-frame junctions, or ambiguous translated residues. V3J clonotypes were defined as sequences sharing an identical inferred V gene, J gene, and CDR3 amino acid sequence. Percentage overlap between repertoires was calculated by dividing the number of shared unique clonotypes by the size of the smaller repertoire. Richness of each repertoire was evaluated using RTK rarefaction, the Chao1 estimator, and Recon v2.1 estimates of unobserved clonotypes. For all TCRbeta clonotypes obtained by the gDNA method from a few donors, generation probabilities were computed with OLGA. Imported from immuneACCESS, the table was reduced by TCRdb to in-frame sequences with V and J called. These copies leave out some clones; in studies compared against another copy, an unresolved V gene accounts for under half, and the cause of the remainder is not known. Clone size and the V and J calls come from that table; the DNA yielded D and trimming. This sample lists about 2,500,000 clones; around nine tenths were detected once. Of the sample, more than 0.12% falls within the top ten clones.

Spanning cysteine to phenylalanine, the CDR3 consists of 13 amino acids. This entry keeps only the CDR3 DNA: 39 bases, framed from base 1. The germline V gene (reference sequence) sets CDR1 to GTSNPN and CDR2 to SVGIG. The germline V end is reduced by 5 bases and the J end by 8 bases; junction bases left unmatched: 8. The donors were healthy, HIV-negative adults who had no recently reported acute infections or vaccinations. Every donor was a Caucasian adult living in Nashville, Tennessee, USA. CD4+ T cells were enriched by magnetic negative selection, after which naive cells were positively selected on CD45RA and the negative fraction was taken as the memory subset. Blood was collected by leukapheresis, and PBMCs were isolated by Ficoll-Histopaque density gradient centrifugation and then cryopreserved in liquid nitrogen vapor phase. Analytical flow cytometry was used to check the purity and quantity of each magnetically sorted T cell population. From each sorted fraction, genomic DNA was isolated and quantified by UV absorbance on a Nanodrop 2000c.

This clonotype was sampled from a man between 18 and 29 years old in good health. Sequencing was carried out using naive CD4+ T cells sorted from blood. The cell subset or site tag for this specimen amounts to: CD45RA+ positively selected. The V and J genes are TRBV30 and TRBJ1-4; TRBD1 matches 7 bases in the middle. The nucleotide sequence reads as follows: TGTGCCTGGGGTACAGGGGCGGAAGAAAAACTGTTTTTT. It translates to CAWGTGAEEKLFF.